Presented here are 26 T cell receptor beta chains from one specimen sequenced in a study of blood T cells in healthy people across ages (dated by TCRdb to the mid-2010s). The library was made by 5' RACE. These reads were obtained on an Illumina HiSeq 2500. The second PCR ran for roughly 7 to 12 cycles and used a J-beta primer mix along with a sample-barcoded 5' primer. Clones were called with MiXCR by TCRdb after fastp trimmed the public reads at Q25, and only in-frame beta chains were retained. Rows merge per CDR3 protein into single entries with the most common DNA and genes. The sample table lists roughly 1,000,000 distinct CDR3 sequences, under 30% of them with a count of one. The ten largest make up less than 0.75% of the sample. In addition, the sample was reused for a study of T cells of mothers and their children.

Sequencing was carried out using blood. The receptor set was obtained from a girl aged 2 to 9 in good health.

This rearrangement joins TRBV20-1 to TRBJ2-2; no clear D. Germline CDR1 DFQATT, CDR2 SNEGSKA (reference sequence). V was shortened by 3 bases and J by 4 bases, with 12 bases between the two germline ends. This CDR3 has 14 amino acids. CDR3 in DNA: TGCAGTGCTAGCACCCCGCGAGGCACCGGGGAGCTGTTTTTT. This sequence encodes CSASTPRGTGELFF.

This clonotype was seen only a few times. The chain recombines TRBV20-1 with TRBJ1-4, with a possible D match to TRBD1 (6 bases). Germline V gene data show CDR1 as DFQATT and CDR2 as SNEGSKA (reference sequence). Between the trimmed V and J ends, which lost 4 bases and 5 bases, there was a span of 11 bases. There are 13 residues in the CDR3. In DNA form, the CDR3 reads TGCAGTGCTATCAGGACAGAGAATGAAAAACTGTTTTTT. This encodes CSAIRTENEKLFF.

A few counts support this clonotype. V is TRBV20-1 and J is TRBJ1-2, with D maybe TRBD1 (5 bases). The V gene's germline CDR1 is DFQATT and CDR2 SNEGSKA (reference sequence). The CDR3 loop spans 12 amino acids. V was pared by 6 bases and J by 8 bases, with 16 bases between. The CDR3 coding sequence is TGCAGTGCACAAAAGGGGAGTGAGGGCTACACCTTC. It codes for CSAQKGSEGYTF.

The chain employs TRBV29-1 and TRBJ2-5, with 7 bases lining up with TRBD2. V was clipped by 7 bases and J by 4 bases; unmatched bases: 12. The germline CDR1 and CDR2 sequences are SQVTM and ANQGSEA. CDR3 length equals 14 residues. In nucleotides, the CDR3 is TGCAGCGGGGCGGGGGACGGGGATGGAGAGACCCAGTACTTC. Its protein is CSGAGDGDGETQYF. Supplemented by reference TRBV29-1 and TRBJ2-5, the full variable domain reads SAVISQKPSRDICQRGTSLTIQCQVDSQVTMMFWYRQQPGQSLTLIATANQGSEATYESGFVIDKFPISRPNLTFSTLTVSNMSPEDSSIYLCSGAGDGDGETQYFGPGTRLLVL.

This clonotype was picked up a small number of times. The genes are TRBV20-1 and TRBJ1-1, with unresolved D. V dropped 6 bases and J dropped 5 bases, with 10 bases sitting between them. CDR3 length: 11 residues. Germline V gene lookup returns CDR1 DFQATT and CDR2 SNEGSKA (reference sequence). The CDR3: CSAPGETEAFF. In DNA form, the CDR3 reads TGCAGTGCCCCCGGAGAAACTGAAGCTTTCTTT.

This clonotype has more than one count but fewer than ten. V gene TRBV7-9 combines with J gene TRBJ1-2, with D possibly matching TRBD1 (5 bases). Germline CDR1 is SEHNR and CDR2 is FQNEAQ (reference sequence). CDR3 size: 15 residues. V gave up 1 base and J gave up 6 bases, with 15 bases separating them. CDR3 amino acids: CASSLVRGETDGYTF. DNA of the CDR3: TGTGCCAGCAGCTTAGTCCGGGGCGAAACCGATGGCTACACCTTC.

J is TRBJ2-5 and V is TRBV19; D possibly corresponds to TRBD2 (6 bases). The V and J ends lost 6 bases and 2 bases respectively, with 13 bases between them. Germline values: CDR1 LNHDA, CDR2 SQIVND (reference sequence). The CDR3 has 14 amino acids. In DNA, the CDR3 is TGTGCCAGTAGGGAAGGCGGGGTACAAGAGACCCAGTACTTC. It specifies CASREGGVQETQYF. The full variable domain, rest sourced from reference TRBV19 and TRBJ2-5, is DGGITQSPKYLFRKEGQNVTLSCEQNLNHDAMYWYRQDPGQGLRLIYYSQIVNDFQKGDIAEGYSVSREKKESFPLTVTSAQKNPTAFYLCASREGGVQETQYFGPGTRLLVL.

This clonotype was seen a handful of times. The chain recombines TRBV3-1 with TRBJ2-5, with 7 bases matching TRBD2. The CDR3 spans 18 residues. Trimming cost V 3 bases and J 3 bases; bases outside gene matches: 16. Looked up from germline, CDR1 is LGHDT and CDR2 is YNNKEL (reference sequence). The CDR3 sequence is CASSHTSAAATFEETQYF. The CDR3 DNA is TGTGCCAGCAGCCACACTAGCGCAGCAGCGACATTCGAAGAGACCCAGTACTTC.

The V and J genes are TRBV5-1 and TRBJ2-1, with a possible D match to TRBD2 (5 bases). Germline loops: CDR1 SGHRS, CDR2 YFSETQ. Between the trimmed V and J ends, which lost 7 bases and 7 bases, there was a span of 24 bases. CDR3 size: 16 residues. The CDR3 here is CASQAGGSGLRNEQFF. As DNA, the CDR3 is TGCGCCAGCCAGGCCGGAGGTAGTGGGCTTAGGAATGAGCAGTTCTTC.

The chain combines TRBV25-1 with TRBJ1-2, with TRBD1 identical over 9 bases. The CDR3 is 17 residues long. The V gene end was trimmed by 1 base and the J gene end by 2 bases; junction bases not matched to a gene: 8. Germline CDR1 and CDR2: MGHDK and SYGVNS. CDR3 sequence reads: CASSESKGQGGNYGYTF. CDR3 in DNA: TGTGCCAGCAGTGAATCGAAGGGACAGGGCGGGAACTATGGCTACACCTTC.

This rearrangement joins TRBV4-3 to TRBJ2-7; D gene ambiguous. This CDR3 is 13 amino acids long. Germline V gene data show CDR1 as LGHNA and CDR2 as YSLEER. The germline V and J ends were trimmed by 2 bases and 0 bases, with 5 bases remaining between them. CDR3 DNA: TGCGCCAGCAGCCAACATAGCTCCTACGAGCAGTACTTC. Protein sequence: CASSQHSSYEQYF.

The rearrangement joins TRBV5-8 to TRBJ2-1, with 7 bases identical to TRBD2. Trimming cost V 5 bases and J 2 bases; bases outside gene matches: 16. Germline V gives CDR1 SGHTS, CDR2 YDEGEE. This CDR3 comprises 18 residues. The CDR3: CASRLVYGGGLPYNEQFF. CDR3 DNA sequence: TGTGCCAGCAGGCTTGTGTACGGGGGAGGGTTGCCCTACAATGAGCAGTTCTTC.

The V and J genes are TRBV12-3 or TRBV12-4 and TRBJ1-1; a possible D gene is TRBD1 (5 bases). The CDR3 is made up of 15 amino acids. V lost 3 bases and J lost 0, with 11 bases in between. The CDR3 DNA reads TGTGCCAGCAGTTTTCAGGGATACTTGAACACTGAAGCTTTCTTT. Translating it yields CASSFQGYLNTEAFF.

In this sample, this clonotype turned up a few times. The chain is built from TRBV12-3 or TRBV12-4 and TRBJ1-1; the D is unclear. This CDR3 has 14 residues. The V end was cut by 7 bases, the J end by 3 bases, with 15 bases between. This CDR3 is CASILSLEHTEAFF. The CDR3, as DNA: TGTGCCAGCATCCTATCGCTGGAACACACTGAAGCTTTCTTT.

This clonotype was detected a few times. V is TRBV7-9 and J is TRBJ2-1; 10 positions agree with TRBD2. CDR1 and CDR2 (germline): SEHNR, FQNEAQ (reference sequence). This CDR3 comprises 16 residues. Trimming removed 1 base from V and 3 bases from J; junction bases left unmatched: 3. The CDR3 loop reads CASSLVSGGFYNEQFF. The CDR3 DNA follows: TGTGCCAGCAGCTTAGTTAGCGGGGGGTTCTACAATGAGCAGTTCTTC.

V and J are TRBV12-3 or TRBV12-4 and TRBJ1-2, with no clear D. This CDR3 contains 13 residues. Trimming pared 2 bases from V and 4 bases from J, leaving 8 bases between. In nucleotides, the CDR3 is TGTGCCAGCAGTTTAATAAGTTCCTATGGCTACACCTTC. As protein: CASSLISSYGYTF.

Points on this clonotype: The junction does not match germline at one end; this may be a read error. The rearrangement uses TRBV6-1 and TRBJ2-2; D is possibly TRBD1 or TRBD2 (6 bases each). Per the germline V gene, CDR1 is MNHNS and CDR2 is SASEGT. The CDR3 runs 17 residues. The CDR3 region is CASPYEGGSCNTGKLFF. As DNA, the CDR3 is TGTGCCAGCCCCTACGAAGGGGGGTCGTGTAACACCGGGAAGCTGTTTTTT.

The chain carries TRBV5-6 and TRBJ2-1; D perhaps matches TRBD2 (5 bases). CDR1 SGHDT and CDR2 YYEEEE come from the germline V gene. V dropped 1 base and J dropped 3 bases, with 14 bases sitting between them. This CDR3 comprises 16 residues. The CDR3 here is CASSLLLQEVYNEQFF. The CDR3 region has the DNA TGTGCCAGCAGCTTGTTATTGCAGGAGGTCTACAATGAGCAGTTCTTC.

V usage is TRBV29-1 and J usage is TRBJ2-5; the match to TRBD2 covers 7 bases. This CDR3 region has 15 residues. From germline, CDR1 is SQVTM and CDR2 ANQGSEA. V was pared by 6 bases and J by 1 base, with 11 bases of the junction left unmatched. The CDR3 nucleotides read TGCAGCGTCCTAAGACTAGCAACCTTCCAAGAGACCCAGTACTTC. Protein sequence: CSVLRLATFQETQYF.

The table lists this clonotype with a few counts. J is TRBJ2-5 and V is TRBV6-1; the D gene is possibly TRBD1 (6 bases). CDR1 is MNHNS and CDR2 is SASEGT in the germline V gene. The CDR3 loop spans 13 amino acids. The V and J ends lost 5 bases and 3 bases respectively, with 10 bases between them. The CDR3 nucleotides are TGTGCCAGCAGTACAGGGATGGAAGAGACCCAGTACTTC. Protein: CASSTGMEETQYF.

The chain uses TRBV7-9 and TRBJ2-3, with TRBD2 matching over 10 bases. Germline CDR1 SEHNR, CDR2 FQNEAQ (reference sequence). There are 16 residues in the CDR3. J lost 5 bases, V lost 0 bases, and 5 bases had no gene match. CDR3 in amino acids: CASSLAGPSGGDTQYF. For the CDR3, the DNA is TGTGCCAGCAGCTTAGCAGGGCCTAGCGGGGGAGATACGCAGTATTTT.

The sample holds a few counts of this clonotype. This CDR3 reads CATQTGGESYNEQFF. In nucleotides, the CDR3 is TGTGCCACGCAAACAGGGGGCGAGTCCTACAATGAGCAGTTCTTC. The V gene is TRBV24-1, the J gene TRBJ2-1, with 9 nucleotides matching TRBD1. The junction had 7 bases not matched to a gene; V was cut back by 10 bases and J by 1 base. Germline loops: CDR1 KGHDR, CDR2 SFDVKD. The CDR3 loop spans 15 amino acids.

This chain uses TRBV6-2 or TRBV6-3 with TRBJ2-5; D gene unclear. CDR3 size: 12 residues. V dropped 5 bases and J dropped 4 bases, with 8 bases sitting between them. Germline V lookup: CDR1 MNHEY, CDR2 SVGEGT. In DNA, the CDR3 is TGTGCCAGCAGTATAAATCTAGAGACCCAGTACTTC. Its translation is CASSINLETQYF.

CDR3 sequence reads: CASSPTPPTGEGYTF. The CDR3 DNA sequence: TGTGCCAGCAGCCCCACACCACCGACAGGGGAAGGCTACACCTTC. The V gene is TRBV7-2, the J gene TRBJ1-2; 8 positions match TRBD1. Germline assignment: CDR1 SGHTA and CDR2 FQGNSA. Trimming at V came to 5 bases and at J to 8 bases, leaving 13 bases not matched to a gene. The CDR3 totals 15 residues.

This clonotype was recorded a few times. The gene calls are TRBV7-9 and TRBJ2-7; possibly TRBD1 for D (6 bases). The CDR3 has 14 residues. CDR1 and CDR2 from the germline V gene are SEHNR and FQNEAQ (reference sequence). V was shortened by 4 bases and J by 11 bases, with 21 bases between the two germline ends. As DNA, the CDR3 is TGTGCCAGCAGCTCCAACAGGGATTCCCCTTCCAAGTACTTC. Protein product: CASSSNRDSPSKYF.

The V call is TRBV7-2, the J call TRBJ2-7; TRBD1 is a possible D gene (6 bases). CDR3 length equals 14 residues. CDR1 SGHTA and CDR2 FQGNSA come from the germline V gene. Trimming cost V 1 base and J 2 bases, with 9 bases left between them. CDR3 coding DNA: TGTGCCAGCAGCTTAGTTACAGGGACCTACGAGCAGTACTTC. This codes for CASSLVTGTYEQYF.